The table lists the clone carrying this T cell receptor (beta chain) with a count of one. The data derive from a study of a mutant IDH1 vaccine in newly diagnosed glioma. Sample time point: baseline, week 1 (first vaccination visit). This sample's treatment: pre-vaccination baseline after standard-of-care therapy. Clones were sequenced by immunoSEQ multiplex PCR, and TCRdb holds only the in-frame ones, with some missing. The sample has 92,000 or so clones; almost 85% are singletons. The V gene's germline CDR1 is GTSNPN and CDR2 SVGIG (reference sequence). Trimming shortened V by 4 bases and J by 8 bases, and 15 bases separated the two germline ends. The CDR3 spans 14 residues.

This receptor was taken from a man aged 40-50 years with glioma. Some clones in this sample may be carry-over from other donors' samples. The source material was PBMCs, sampled from a glioma patient treated with radiotherapy, temozolomide or both. V gene TRBV30 combines with J gene TRBJ1-6; D may be TRBD1 (6 bases). The CDR3 region is CAWTEGGPYSPLHF. The CDR3 nucleotides are TGTGCCTGGACTGAGGGGGGTCCGTATTCACCCCTCCACTTT.